This T cell receptor beta chain was observed in a study of blood T cell repertoires in COVID-19. Overall study context: Acute-phase and convalescent COVID-19 samples originated in the United States, Italy and Spain. T cells, B-cell-depleted T cells, or PBMCs supplied cDNA or gDNA.

Per the original methods: Counts of nucleated cells, estimated from reference gene primer amplification, were obtained. Profiling relied on immunoSEQ multiplex PCR, and the TCRdb table lists in-frame clones only, not all of them. V and J calls and clone size come straight from that table; D and trimming were deduced from the DNA. The table records approximately 77,000 clones, around three quarters of them present only once. Germline CDR1 is MNHEY and CDR2 is SVGAGI. The CDR3 extends over 14 amino acids. The V end lost 6 bases, the J end lost 1 base, and 11 bases lay between the germline ends. The origin of this receptor is a woman in her seventies with acute or convalescent COVID-19. The chain carries TRBV6-5 and TRBJ2-3; D ambiguous. Material: peripheral blood. CDR3 loop: CASSRLTGTDTQYF. The CDR3 nucleotides are TGTGCCAGCAGCCGCCTAACGGGCACAGATACGCAGTATTTT.